These T cell receptor beta chains were read from a single sample in a study of blood T cell repertoires in COVID-19. The data were produced by immunoSEQ multiplex PCR, yet TCRdb's version contains in-frame clones alone and is incomplete. Of around 170,000 clones listed, approximately 87% are singletons. What was sequenced was peripheral blood. These receptors came from a woman in her seventies with acute or convalescent COVID-19. Each CDR3 is given without its conserved first and last residue. A D gene is named only where the DNA matches it firmly.

TRBJ1-2 TRBV24-1 TRBD1 ATSDPRTGGAYGYT
TRBJ2-7 TRBV5-4 TRBD1 ASSARTGLAYEQY
TRBJ2-7 TRBV14 TRBD2 ASSQVGTKGQY
TRBJ1-1 TRBV2 . ASREVYTEAF
TRBJ2-7 TRBV4-3 TRBD1 ASSQDPSDRGYEQY
TRBJ1-2 TRBV4-2 TRBD1 ASSQAGQGWYGYT
TRBJ1-2 TRBV12-3/TRBV12-4 TRBD1 ASSRGYNYGYT
TRBJ2-7 TRBV2 TRBD1 ASSDLGQGAGEQY
TRBJ1-1 TRBV6-6 . ASWDGSGFNTEAF
TRBJ1-2 TRBV6-5 . ASSRDTENYGYT
TRBJ1-4 TRBV6-5 . ASSYSAGRRNEKLF
TRBJ1-2 TRBV7-8 . ASSLSGQLGGYT
TRBJ1-1 TRBV6-6 . ASSSPRGNTEAF
TRBJ2-3 TRBV9 . ASSVAPNTDTQY
TRBJ2-2 TRBV5-8 . ASTKRGARGNTGELF
TRBJ2-1 TRBV30 . AWSAGGTYNEQF
TRBJ2-3 TRBV6-6 TRBD1 ASWLTGTGEADTQY
TRBJ1-1 TRBV5-6 . ASSRGRANTEAF
TRBJ2-2 TRBV10-1 TRBD1 ASSTTPGSRGSTGELF
TRBJ1-2 TRBV11-2 TRBD1 ASSSTYGTGDNYGYT
TRBJ2-7 TRBV6-5 TRBD1 ASSRTGGGEQY
TRBJ1-5 TRBV2 TRBD1 ASSEGTGGFNQPQH
TRBJ2-1 TRBV5-6 TRBD2 ASSPRRLAEYNEQF
TRBJ1-5 TRBV18 . ASSPGNGGYQPQH
TRBJ2-2 TRBV4-2 . ASSQATRTGELF
TRBJ2-1 TRBV11-2 . ASSLRSLDGEQF
TRBJ2-2 TRBV6-5 TRBD2 ASSYSISGGTGELF
TRBJ2-7 TRBV15 . ATSRDAFSSYEQY
TRBJ1-2 TRBV5-5 TRBD1 ASNGRTGDGYT
TRBJ2-7 TRBV4-3 . ASSQDLREGALPYEQY
TRBJ1-5 TRBV4-2 . ASSPRGGGNQPQH
TRBJ2-5 TRBV5-5 TRBD2 ASSPRLAEKQETQY
TRBJ1-2 TRBV7-8 . ASSGGGGLDGYT
TRBJ1-2 TRBV30 . ACQGRGYYT
TRBJ1-4 TRBV5-1 TRBD1 ASSAGTVFFDEKLF
TRBJ1-1 TRBV3-1/TRBV3-2 TRBD1 ASSHPDRGRNTEAF
TRBJ2-7 TRBV2 . ASREDSYEQY
TRBJ2-4 TRBV6-2/TRBV6-3 TRBD2 ASSLAGGAAKNIQY
TRBJ1-4 TRBV7-8 . ASSLRTTNEKLF
TRBJ2-1 TRBV5-6 TRBD2 ASNLAGVSYEQF
TRBJ1-1 TRBV6-5 . ASSYDPTGWTEAF
TRBJ2-7 TRBV24-1 . ATSDRGTLELY
TRBJ1-3 TRBV2 . ARGGGLSSGNTIY
TRBJ2-5 TRBV5-8 . ASSLQGWETQY
TRBJ2-1 TRBV4-3 TRBD2 ASSQGLAAANEQF
TRBJ2-7 TRBV18 TRBD1 ASSVDRVSYEQY
TRBJ1-1 TRBV18 . ASSPPGRKAF
TRBJ2-3 TRBV5-1 . ASSLSRGQVDTQY
TRBJ1-6 TRBV30 . AWSRRESSYNSPLH
TRBJ1-2 TRBV3-1/TRBV3-2 TRBD1 ASSRDRALLGYT
TRBJ1-1 TRBV5-1 . ASSPSGGDVNTEAF
TRBJ1-2 TRBV7-9 TRBD1 ASSDSRDRVYGYT
TRBJ1-2 TRBV7-8 TRBD1 ASSYGQGANYGYT
TRBJ2-7 TRBV6-2/TRBV6-3 . ASSYGTGSSYEQY
TRBJ1-5 TRBV2 . ASSELGGSNQPQH
TRBJ1-2 TRBV9 . ASSVAAQGGYT
TRBJ2-5 TRBV6-5 . ASSPQETQY